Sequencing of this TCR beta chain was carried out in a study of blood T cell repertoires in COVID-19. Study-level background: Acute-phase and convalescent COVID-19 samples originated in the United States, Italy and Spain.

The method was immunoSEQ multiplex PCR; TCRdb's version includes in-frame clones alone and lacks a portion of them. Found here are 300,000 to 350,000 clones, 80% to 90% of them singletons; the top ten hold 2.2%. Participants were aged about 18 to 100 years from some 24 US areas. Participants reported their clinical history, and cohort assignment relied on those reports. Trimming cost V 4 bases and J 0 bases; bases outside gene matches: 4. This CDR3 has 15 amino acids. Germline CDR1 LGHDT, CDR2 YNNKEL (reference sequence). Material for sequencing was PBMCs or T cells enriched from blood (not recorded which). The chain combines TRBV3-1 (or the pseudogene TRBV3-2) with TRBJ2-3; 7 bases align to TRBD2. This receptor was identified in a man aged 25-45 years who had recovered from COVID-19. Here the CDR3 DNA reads TGTGCCAGCAGCCCCGGGGGGACGAGCACAGATACGCAGTATTTT. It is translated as CASSPGGTSTDTQYF.